A single sample gave rise to the 30 T cell receptor beta chains below, sequenced in a study of blood T cells in healthy people across ages. Alongside a J-beta primer mix, a sample-barcoded 5' primer served in a second PCR lasting roughly 6 to 11 cycles. TCRdb re-derived calls from the 5' RACE reads in MiXCR, one entry per CDR3 protein. The sample records approximately 730,000 distinct CDR3 sequences, roughly 44% being singletons. Sequencing was done on a sample of blood. The receptors stem from a woman between 55 and 75 years old in good health.

The chain has TRBV6-6 and TRBJ1-4; D unclear. The CDR3 covers 13 residues. Trimming removed 11 bases at V and 6 bases at J, with 16 bases between. Germline V CDR1 and CDR2: MNHNY, SVGAGI (reference sequence). The CDR3 protein is CAGAERSDEKLFF. The CDR3 nucleotides are TGTGCCGGCGCGGAGAGATCTGATGAAAAACTGTTTTTT.

This clonotype was detected only a few times. CDR3: CAISESNSASSYNSPLHF. The CDR3 DNA is TGTGCCATCAGTGAGTCGAACTCCGCTTCCTCCTATAATTCACCCCTCCACTTT. The chain carries TRBV10-3 and TRBJ1-6; no definite D call. Deletions cut 0 bases from V and 0 bases from J, with 12 bases between. CDR3 length equals 18 residues. Germline V gene data show CDR1 as ENHRY and CDR2 as SYGVKD.

The chain joins TRBV15 to TRBJ2-5; D is ambiguous. The CDR3 covers 15 residues. V lost 0 bases and J 2 bases, leaving 10 bases between the germline ends. Germline V lookup: CDR1 LNHNV, CDR2 YYDKDF (reference sequence). Written as DNA, the CDR3 is TGTGCCACCAGCAGAGATCTCGGCAGGCAAGAGACCCAGTACTTC. It translates to CATSRDLGRQETQYF.

At least ten counts were recorded for this clonotype. V is TRBV12-3 or TRBV12-4 and J is TRBJ1-6, with 7 bases matching TRBD1. The CDR3 spans 13 residues. J lost 8 bases, V lost 5 bases, and 3 bases had no gene match. The CDR3 region has the DNA TGTGCCAGCAGTCGACAGGGAGATTCACCCCTCCACTTT. Translation: CASSRQGDSPLHF.

The genes are TRBV2 and TRBJ1-2, with TRBD1 matching 7 bases. V gave up 5 bases and J gave up 5 bases; unmatched junction bases: 11. Germline loops: CDR1 SNHLY, CDR2 FYNNEI. The CDR3 consists of 15 residues. CDR3: CASSSPGQIHYGYTF. The CDR3 DNA sequence: TGTGCCAGCAGTAGCCCGGGACAGATTCATTATGGCTACACCTTC.

Of note for this clonotype: Germline is not matched at one junction end, which may reflect a read error. The V call is TRBV5-1, the J call TRBJ2-7; 11 nucleotides line up with TRBD1. The CDR3 loop spans 14 amino acids. Per germline, CDR1 SGHRS and CDR2 YFSETQ. DNA for the CDR3: TGCGCCAGCATCTTGGACAGGGGGCCCTACGAGCAGTACTTC. Translation gives CASILDRGPYEQYF.

In its sample, this clonotype was seen a few times. DNA for the CDR3: TGTGCCAGCAGCTTAGGAGAGGGGGCCTACGAGCAGTACTTC. It specifies CASSLGEGAYEQYF. The chain employs TRBV7-9 and TRBJ2-7; perhaps TRBD1 as D (6 bases). CDR3 length: 14 residues. Germline V lookup: CDR1 SEHNR, CDR2 FQNEAQ (reference sequence). V lost 1 base, J lost 2 bases, and 9 bases lay in between.

The rearrangement links TRBV12-3 or TRBV12-4 to TRBJ1-2, with D uncertain. The CDR3 is 14 amino acids. V was shortened by 11 bases and J by 4 bases, with 20 bases between the two germline ends. The chain's CDR3 is CAGTRPGGGYGYTF. The CDR3 region has the DNA TGTGCCGGCACACGACCGGGCGGAGGCTATGGCTACACCTTC.

This clonotype was found a few times. The rearrangement joins TRBV13 to TRBJ2-1; TRBD2 aligns across 16 bases. Germline V gives CDR1 PRHDT, CDR2 FYEKMQ (reference sequence). Germline trimming cut 4 bases from V and 1 base from J; bases unmatched to any gene: 16. CDR3 length equals 22 residues. DNA for the CDR3: TGTGCCAGCAGCTCTAACATTGTGGGGACTAGCGGGGGGGCCAGGTCCTACAATGAGCAGTTCTTC. This gives the protein CASSSNIVGTSGGARSYNEQFF. Combining the CDR3 with reference TRBV13 and TRBJ2-1 gives the whole variable domain AAGVIQSPRHLIKEKRETATLKCYPIPRHDTVYWYQQGPGQDPQFLISFYEKMQSDKGSIPDRFSAQQFSDYHSELNMSSLELGDSALYFCASSSNIVGTSGGARSYNEQFFGPGTRLTVL.

V gene TRBV7-9 combines with J gene TRBJ2-7, with a possible D match to TRBD1 (6 bases). The CDR3 is 17 residues long. Trimming cost V 1 base and J 3 bases, with 19 bases left between them. CDR1 and CDR2 (germline): SEHNR, FQNEAQ (reference sequence). CDR3 nucleotide sequence: TGTGCCAGCAGCTTAGGTGTTCAGGCAGGGGCTCTCTACGAGCAGTACTTC. Amino acid sequence: CASSLGVQAGALYEQYF.

The chain couples TRBV30 to TRBJ1-2; 10 bases fit TRBD1. The germline gives CDR1 GTSNPN, CDR2 SVGIG (reference sequence). CDR3 length: 14 amino acids. Germline trimming cut 1 base from V and 4 bases from J; bases unmatched to any gene: 3. The CDR3 sequence is CAWSGTGGTYGYTF. The CDR3 bases are TGTGCCTGGAGTGGGACAGGGGGGACCTATGGCTACACCTTC.

Comment on this clonotype: A read error may account for a junction end that differs from germline. The CDR3 bases are TGTGCCAGCAGTTTAGAACAGAACCAGTATAATTCACCCCCCCACTTT. This codes for CASSLEQNQYNSPPHF. The chain recombines TRBV12-3 or TRBV12-4 with TRBJ1-6; D is unclear. The CDR3 is 16 residues long.

This rearrangement joins TRBV10-3 to TRBJ2-1; a weak D match, TRBD2 (5 bases). The J call may be mistaken, given a closer DNA end match to TRBJ2-7. This CDR3 comprises 15 residues. Germline V gene data show CDR1 as ENHRY and CDR2 as SYGVKD. The CDR3 region is CATLPGRSVYNEQYF. CDR3 DNA sequence: TGTGCCACCCTGCCTGGGAGAAGCGTTTACAATGAGCAGTACTTC.

The chain employs TRBV9 and TRBJ1-4; weak D call: TRBD1 (6 bases). The CDR3 contains 15 residues. Germline CDR1 is SGDLS and CDR2 is YYNGEE. Trimming cost V 0 bases and J 7 bases, with 13 bases left between them. CDR3 in DNA: TGTGCCAGCAGCGTAGGGAGGGACACCACTGAAAAACTGTTTTTT. The encoded protein is CASSVGRDTTEKLFF.

This clonotype turned up a few times. The V and J genes are TRBV6-1 and TRBJ2-1; D is possibly TRBD1 (6 bases). Germline CDR1 MNHNS, CDR2 SASEGT. V lost 5 bases to trimming and J lost 6 bases, with 14 bases between them. The CDR3 has 14 amino acids. This chain's CDR3 is CASSPGTRANEQFF. The CDR3 nucleotides read TGTGCCAGCAGTCCCGGGACAAGGGCCAATGAGCAGTTCTTC.

The CDR3 DNA reads TGTGCCAGCAGTTACTCGATTCCCAGTAGCGGGATTTTAGATACGCAGTATTTT. Protein product: CASSYSIPSSGILDTQYF. The chain recombines TRBV6-5 with TRBJ2-3, with 8 bases aligning to TRBD2. The V and J ends lost 0 bases and 5 bases, in that order; junction bases with no gene match: 13. Germline-derived CDR1 and CDR2 are MNHEY and SVGAGI. The CDR3 is 18 amino acids.

This clonotype was recorded many times. The chain has TRBV24-1 and TRBJ2-5; no reliable D call. CDR3 size: 13 residues. Per germline, CDR1 KGHDR and CDR2 SFDVKD. Between the trimmed V and J ends, which lost 4 bases and 0 bases, there was a span of 5 bases. This chain's CDR3 is CATSDGYQETQYF. The CDR3, as DNA: TGTGCCACCAGTGACGGCTACCAAGAGACCCAGTACTTC.

The chain is built from TRBV3-1 and TRBJ2-7, with 10 bases fitting TRBD2. V dropped 3 bases and J dropped 4; count of bases not matched to a gene: 6. Per the germline V gene, CDR1 is LGHDT and CDR2 is YNNKEL (reference sequence). This CDR3 spans 15 amino acids. In DNA, the CDR3 is TGTGCCAGCAGCCAGCAAGCGGGGGGGCGTTACGAGCAGTACTTC. It yields the protein CASSQQAGGRYEQYF.

The rearrangement uses TRBV6-1 and TRBJ2-2; tentatively, D is TRBD1 or TRBD2 (7 bases each). The V end lost 6 bases, the J end lost 6 bases, and 26 bases lay between the germline ends. The CDR3 runs 18 residues. Germline CDR1 is MNHNS and CDR2 is SASEGT. The CDR3 nucleotides are TGTGCCAGCAGACCTCCACGGGGTTCTTCAGGGGGGGCCGGGGAGCTGTTTTTT. This sequence encodes CASRPPRGSSGGAGELFF.

This clonotype was observed once. An end of the junction does not agree with germline; a read error may underlie this. The CDR3 reads CASSFGRDTDAQYF. CDR3 bases: TGTGCCAGCAGTTTCGGGAGGGACACAGATGCGCAGTATTTT. The chain joins TRBV6-2 or TRBV6-3 to TRBJ2-3; TRBD2 agrees at 8 bases. The CDR3 has 14 amino acids. Germline-derived CDR1 and CDR2 are MNHEY and SVGEGT.

V and J are TRBV5-1 and TRBJ1-2; no definite D call. Germline assignment: CDR1 SGHRS and CDR2 YFSETQ. This CDR3 is built from 13 residues. Trimming took off 2 bases at V and 4 bases at J, with 9 bases between the two ends. CDR3 amino acids: CASSFGNPYGYTF. CDR3 sequence (DNA): TGCGCCAGCAGCTTCGGGAACCCCTATGGCTACACCTTC.

This clonotype has only a few counts. The chain recombines TRBV6-1 with TRBJ1-1; D ambiguous. V lost 2 bases, J lost 6 bases, and 13 bases lay in between. CDR1 is MNHNS, CDR2 SASEGT, per germline. The CDR3 extends over 14 amino acids. CDR3 DNA: TGTGCCAGCAGTGAAAGCAACGCAATGCCTGAAGCTTTCTTT. Protein sequence: CASSESNAMPEAFF.

This clonotype was seen a few times. DNA of the CDR3: TGCGCCAGCAGCTGGCCGACAGGGGACCAAGAGACCCAGTACTTC. Its translation is CASSWPTGDQETQYF. The chain couples TRBV5-1 to TRBJ2-5; 8 bases fit TRBD1. There are 15 residues in the CDR3. V was pared by 3 bases and J by 0 bases, with 4 bases of the junction left unmatched. CDR1 is SGHRS and CDR2 is YFSETQ in the germline V gene.

This clonotype was counted between two and nine times. The rearrangement joins TRBV20-1 to TRBJ1-1; D is unclear. Germline-derived CDR1 and CDR2 are DFQATT and SNEGSKA (reference sequence). Trimming took off 6 bases at V and 0 bases at J, with 11 bases between the two ends. The CDR3 length is 13 residues. Here the CDR3 reads CSAEEQVNTEAFF. The CDR3 DNA reads as TGCAGTGCCGAAGAACAAGTGAACACTGAAGCTTTCTTT.

The rearrangement joins TRBV20-1 to TRBJ2-1; 11 bases line up with TRBD1. The J call may not be correct, given that the DNA end is closer to TRBJ2-7. The germline V gene has CDR1 DFQATT and CDR2 SNEGSKA (reference sequence). The CDR3 sequence is 14 residues long. CDR3 region: CSAWTGGSYNEQYF. CDR3 DNA: TGCAGTGCCTGGACAGGGGGCTCCTACAATGAGCAGTACTTC.

The rearrangement joins TRBV12-5 to TRBJ2-1; D perhaps matches TRBD2 (5 bases). Germline V lookup: CDR1 LGHNT, CDR2 FRNRAP. The V end was cut by 3 bases, the J end by 6 bases, with 15 bases between. This CDR3 is 15 amino acids long. The CDR3 loop is CASGLGLADPNEQFF. Here the CDR3 DNA reads TGTGCTAGTGGTTTAGGGCTAGCAGACCCCAATGAGCAGTTCTTC. The full variable domain, rest sourced from reference TRBV12-5 and TRBJ2-1, is DARVTQTPRHKVTEMGQEVTMRCQPILGHNTVFWYRQTMMQGLELLAYFRNRAPLDDSGMPKDRFSAEMPDATLATLKIQPSEPRDSAVYFCASGLGLADPNEQFFGPGTRLTVL.

In this sample, this clonotype turned up many times. The rearrangement uses TRBV7-9 and TRBJ2-7; 7 positions match TRBD1. Trimming removed 5 bases from V and 1 base from J; junction bases left unmatched: 8. The CDR3 runs to 15 residues. The germline CDR1 and CDR2 sequences are SEHNR and FQNEAQ (reference sequence). The CDR3 sequence is CASSRGQLSSYEQYF. As DNA, the CDR3 is TGTGCCAGCAGCCGGGGACAGTTAAGTTCCTACGAGCAGTACTTC.

The chain links TRBV7-2 to TRBJ2-3; weak D call: TRBD2 (6 bases). The CDR3 spans 16 residues. Germline V gene data show CDR1 as SGHTA and CDR2 as FQGNSA. V lost 5 bases and J 0 bases, leaving 15 bases between the germline ends. The CDR3 loop is CASSARDWASTDTQYF. As DNA, the CDR3 is TGTGCCAGCAGCGCCCGGGACTGGGCTAGCACAGATACGCAGTATTTT. Full variable domain (rest looked up from reference TRBV7-2 and TRBJ2-3): GAGVSQSPSNKVTEKGKDVELRCDPISGHTALYWYRQSLGQGLEFLIYFQGNSAPDKSGLPSDRFSAERTGGSVSTLTIQRTQQEDSAVYLCASSARDWASTDTQYFGPGTRLTVL.

This clonotype was seen ten or more times. The rearrangement uses TRBV2 and TRBJ2-7, with 8 nucleotides matching TRBD2. The CDR3 is 16 amino acids. V was pared by 3 bases and J by 0 bases, with 7 bases of the junction left unmatched. Germline V gene data show CDR1 as SNHLY and CDR2 as FYNNEI. In DNA form, the CDR3 reads TGTGCCAGCAGTGAGGTTCGGACTAGCCTCTCCTACGAGCAGTACTTC. This translates into CASSEVRTSLSYEQYF.

The genes are TRBV5-1 and TRBJ2-4, with D possibly matching TRBD1 (6 bases). CDR3 length: 15 amino acids. Germline CDR1 SGHRS, CDR2 YFSETQ. The V and J ends lost 0 bases and 2 bases respectively, with 9 bases between them. Here the CDR3 DNA reads TGCGCCAGCAGCTTGGAAGGGGGAACCAAAAACATTCAGTACTTC. Protein: CASSLEGGTKNIQYF.